The entry below describes one TCR beta chain. This entry is derived from a study of blood T cell repertoires in COVID-19. Participants were aged about 18 to 100 years from 20 to 30 US areas. Cohort 3 recovered donors had two negative PCRs, clearance, or symptom resolution. The germline CDR1 and CDR2 sequences are SGHTA and FQGNSA. The J segment lost 6 bases and the V segment lost 5 bases, leaving 5 bases of the junction unmatched. The CDR3 is made up of 14 amino acids. Clones were read by immunoSEQ multiplex PCR, and TCRdb kept only the in-frame ones, dropping some. The sample includes under 300,000 clones, 75% to 90% of them seen just once.

This clonotype originated in a woman in her late teens or twenties who had recovered from COVID-19. The chain uses TRBV7-2 and TRBJ1-4, with 8 positions matching TRBD1. The sequenced sample consisted of PBMCs or T cells enriched from blood (not recorded which). The CDR3 spells CASSADRGDEKLFF. The CDR3 region has the DNA TGTGCCAGCAGCGCTGACAGGGGAGATGAAAAACTGTTTTTT.